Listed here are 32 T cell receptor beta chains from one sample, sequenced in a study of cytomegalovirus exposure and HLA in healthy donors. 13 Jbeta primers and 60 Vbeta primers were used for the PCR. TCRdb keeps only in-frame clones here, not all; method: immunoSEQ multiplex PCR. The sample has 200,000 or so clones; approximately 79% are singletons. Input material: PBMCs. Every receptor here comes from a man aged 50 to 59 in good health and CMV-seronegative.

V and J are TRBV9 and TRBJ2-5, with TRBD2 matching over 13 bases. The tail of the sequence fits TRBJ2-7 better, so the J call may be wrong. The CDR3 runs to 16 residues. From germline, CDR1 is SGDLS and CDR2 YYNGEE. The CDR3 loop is CASSAGLAGWAYEQYF. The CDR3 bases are TGTGCCAGCAGCGCGGGACTAGCGGGATGGGCCTACGAGCAGTACTTC.

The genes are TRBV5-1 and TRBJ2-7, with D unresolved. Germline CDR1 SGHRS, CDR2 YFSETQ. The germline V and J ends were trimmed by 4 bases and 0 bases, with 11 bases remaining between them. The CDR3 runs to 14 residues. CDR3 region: CASSEISTSYEQYF. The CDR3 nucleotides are TGCGCCAGCAGCGAAATAAGCACCTCCTACGAGCAGTACTTC.

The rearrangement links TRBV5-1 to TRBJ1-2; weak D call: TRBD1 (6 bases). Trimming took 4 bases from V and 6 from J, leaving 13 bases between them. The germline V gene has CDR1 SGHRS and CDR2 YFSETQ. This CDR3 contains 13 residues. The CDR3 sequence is CASSQGTMDGYTF. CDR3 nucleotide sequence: TGCGCCAGCAGCCAAGGGACAATGGATGGCTACACCTTC. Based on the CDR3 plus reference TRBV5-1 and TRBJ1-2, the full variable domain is KAGVTQTPRYLIKTRGQQVTLSCSPISGHRSVSWYQQTPGQGLQFLFEYFSETQRNKGNFPGRFSGRQFSNSRSEMNVSTLELGDSALYLCASSQGTMDGYTFGSGTRLTVV.

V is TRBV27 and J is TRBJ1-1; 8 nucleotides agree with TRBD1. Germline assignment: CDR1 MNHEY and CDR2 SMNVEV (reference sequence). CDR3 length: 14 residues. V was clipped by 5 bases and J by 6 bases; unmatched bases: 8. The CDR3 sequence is CASSPLSRGPEAFF. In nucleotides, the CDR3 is TGTGCCAGCAGTCCCCTAAGCAGGGGGCCTGAAGCTTTCTTT.

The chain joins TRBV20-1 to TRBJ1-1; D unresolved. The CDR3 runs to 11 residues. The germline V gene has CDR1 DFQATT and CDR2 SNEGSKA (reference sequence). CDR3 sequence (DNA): TGCAGCTCACCTAAGATCGCTGAAGCTTTCTTT. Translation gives CSSPKIAEAFF.

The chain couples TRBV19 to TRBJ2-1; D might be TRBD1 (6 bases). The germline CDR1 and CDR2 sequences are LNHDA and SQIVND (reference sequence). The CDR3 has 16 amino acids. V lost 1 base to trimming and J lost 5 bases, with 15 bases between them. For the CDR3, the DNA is TGTGCCAGTAGTATAGGAGGCAGGGGTGCGAACAATGAGCAGTTCTTC. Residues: CASSIGGRGANNEQFF.

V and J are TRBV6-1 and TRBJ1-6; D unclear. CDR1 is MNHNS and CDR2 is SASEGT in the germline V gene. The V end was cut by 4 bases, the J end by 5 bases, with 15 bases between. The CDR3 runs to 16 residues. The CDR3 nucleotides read TGTGCCAGCAGTGCCGTGGGCCGGTGGGATAATTCACCCCTCCACTTT. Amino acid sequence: CASSAVGRWDNSPLHF.

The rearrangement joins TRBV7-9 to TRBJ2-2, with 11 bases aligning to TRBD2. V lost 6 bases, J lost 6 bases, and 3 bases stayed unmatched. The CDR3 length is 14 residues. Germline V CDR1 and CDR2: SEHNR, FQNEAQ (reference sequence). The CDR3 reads CASSSGRAAGELFF. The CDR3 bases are TGTGCCAGCAGTAGCGGGAGGGCCGCCGGGGAGCTGTTTTTT.

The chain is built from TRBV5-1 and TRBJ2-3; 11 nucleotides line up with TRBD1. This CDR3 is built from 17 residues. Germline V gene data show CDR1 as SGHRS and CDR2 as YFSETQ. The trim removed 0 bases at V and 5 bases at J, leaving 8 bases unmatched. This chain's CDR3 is CASSLAGTGGPKDTQYF. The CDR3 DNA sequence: TGCGCCAGCAGCTTGGCCGGGACAGGGGGGCCAAAAGATACGCAGTATTTT.

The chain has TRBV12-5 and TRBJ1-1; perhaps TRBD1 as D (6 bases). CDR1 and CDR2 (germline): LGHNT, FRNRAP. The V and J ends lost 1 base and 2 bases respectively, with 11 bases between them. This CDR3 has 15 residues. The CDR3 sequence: CASGLGLDRNTEAFF. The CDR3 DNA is TGTGCTAGTGGTTTGGGGTTGGACAGAAACACTGAAGCTTTCTTT.

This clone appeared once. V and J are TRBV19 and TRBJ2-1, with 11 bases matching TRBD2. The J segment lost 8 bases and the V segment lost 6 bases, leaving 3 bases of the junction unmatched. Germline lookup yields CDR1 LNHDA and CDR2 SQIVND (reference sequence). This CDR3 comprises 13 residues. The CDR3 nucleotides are TGTGCCAGTAGACTAGCGGGAGCCTATGAGCAGTTCTTC. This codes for CASRLAGAYEQFF.

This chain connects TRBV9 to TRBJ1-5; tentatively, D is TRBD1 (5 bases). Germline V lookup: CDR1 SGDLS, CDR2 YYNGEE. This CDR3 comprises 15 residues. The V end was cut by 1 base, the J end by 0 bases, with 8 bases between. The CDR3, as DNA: TGTGCCAGCAGCGTATCGGGGGGTAGCAATCAGCCCCAGCATTTT. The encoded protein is CASSVSGGSNQPQHF.

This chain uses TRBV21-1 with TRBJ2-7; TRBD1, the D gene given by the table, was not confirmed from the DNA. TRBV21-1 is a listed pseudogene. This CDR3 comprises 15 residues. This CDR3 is CASSKKGQGGYEQYF. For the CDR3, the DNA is TGTGCCAGCAGCAAAAAGGGACAGGGGGGCTACGAGCAGTACTTC.

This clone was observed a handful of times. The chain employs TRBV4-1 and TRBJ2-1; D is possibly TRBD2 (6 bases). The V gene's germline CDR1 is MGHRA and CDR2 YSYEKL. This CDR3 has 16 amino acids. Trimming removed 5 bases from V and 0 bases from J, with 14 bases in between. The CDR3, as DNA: TGCGCCAGCAGCGCCCGACTAGTTAGCTCCTACAATGAGCAGTTCTTC. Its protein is CASSARLVSSYNEQFF.

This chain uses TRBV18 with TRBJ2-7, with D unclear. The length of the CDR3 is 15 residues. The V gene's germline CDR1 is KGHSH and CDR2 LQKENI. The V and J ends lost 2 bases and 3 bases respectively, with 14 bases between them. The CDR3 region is CASSPGALGVYEQYF. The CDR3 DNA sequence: TGTGCCAGCTCACCAGGCGCACTGGGCGTCTACGAGCAGTACTTC.

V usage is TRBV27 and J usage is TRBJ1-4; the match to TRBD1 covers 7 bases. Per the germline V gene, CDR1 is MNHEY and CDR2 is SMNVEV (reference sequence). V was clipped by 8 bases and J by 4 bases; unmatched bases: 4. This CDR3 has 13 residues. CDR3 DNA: TGTGCCAGCGGACAGGTTTTTAATGAAAAACTGTTTTTT. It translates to CASGQVFNEKLFF.

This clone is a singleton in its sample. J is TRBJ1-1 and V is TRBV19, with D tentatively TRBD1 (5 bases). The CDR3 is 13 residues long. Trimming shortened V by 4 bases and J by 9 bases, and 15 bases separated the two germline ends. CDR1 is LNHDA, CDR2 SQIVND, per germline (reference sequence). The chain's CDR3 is CASSRSLPGQAFF. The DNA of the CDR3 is TGTGCCAGTAGTAGATCCCTTCCAGGGCAAGCTTTCTTT.

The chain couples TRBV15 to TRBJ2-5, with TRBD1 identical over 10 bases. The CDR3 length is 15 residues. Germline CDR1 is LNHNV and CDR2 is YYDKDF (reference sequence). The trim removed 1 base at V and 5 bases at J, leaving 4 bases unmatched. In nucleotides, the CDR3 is TGTGCCACCAGCAGAGGACAGGGGGCCGGTGAGACCCAGTACTTC. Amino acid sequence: CATSRGQGAGETQYF.

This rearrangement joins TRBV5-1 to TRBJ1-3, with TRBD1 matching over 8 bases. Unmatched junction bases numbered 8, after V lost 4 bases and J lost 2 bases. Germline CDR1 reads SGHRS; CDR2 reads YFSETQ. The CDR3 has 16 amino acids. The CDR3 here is CASSGRQGLTGNTIYF. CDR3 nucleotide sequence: TGCGCCAGCAGCGGGAGACAGGGGTTAACTGGAAACACCATATATTTT.

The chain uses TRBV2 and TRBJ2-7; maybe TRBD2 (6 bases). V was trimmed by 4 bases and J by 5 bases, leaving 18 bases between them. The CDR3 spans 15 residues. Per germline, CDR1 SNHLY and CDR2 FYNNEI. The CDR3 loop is CASSGLGTPYDEQYF. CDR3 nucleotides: TGTGCCAGCAGTGGGTTAGGGACTCCATACGACGAGCAGTACTTC.

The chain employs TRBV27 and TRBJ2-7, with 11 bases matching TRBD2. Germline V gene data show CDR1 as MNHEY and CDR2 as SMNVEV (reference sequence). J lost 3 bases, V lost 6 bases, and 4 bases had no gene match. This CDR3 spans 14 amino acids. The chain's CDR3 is CASRSTSGIYEQYF. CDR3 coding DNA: TGTGCCAGCAGATCGACTAGCGGGATCTACGAGCAGTACTTC.

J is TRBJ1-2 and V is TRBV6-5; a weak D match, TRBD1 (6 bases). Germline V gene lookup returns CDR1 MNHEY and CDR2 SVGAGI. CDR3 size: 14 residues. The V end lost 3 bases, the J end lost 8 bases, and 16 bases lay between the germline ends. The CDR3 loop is CASSYQPDSNGYTF. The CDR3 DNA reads TGTGCCAGCAGTTATCAACCGGACAGTAACGGCTACACCTTC.

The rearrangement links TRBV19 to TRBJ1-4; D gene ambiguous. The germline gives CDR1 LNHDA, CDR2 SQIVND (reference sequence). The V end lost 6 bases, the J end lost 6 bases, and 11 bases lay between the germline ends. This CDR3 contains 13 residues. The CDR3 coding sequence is TGTGCCAGTAGGGGCGCTACTTATGAAAAACTGTTTTTT. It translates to CASRGATYEKLFF.

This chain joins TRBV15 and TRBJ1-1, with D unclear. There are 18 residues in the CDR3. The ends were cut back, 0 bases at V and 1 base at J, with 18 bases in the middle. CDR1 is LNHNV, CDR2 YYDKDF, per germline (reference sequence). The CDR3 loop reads CATSRDSGPGGWNTEAFF. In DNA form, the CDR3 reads TGTGCCACCAGCAGAGATTCAGGACCCGGAGGATGGAACACTGAAGCTTTCTTT.

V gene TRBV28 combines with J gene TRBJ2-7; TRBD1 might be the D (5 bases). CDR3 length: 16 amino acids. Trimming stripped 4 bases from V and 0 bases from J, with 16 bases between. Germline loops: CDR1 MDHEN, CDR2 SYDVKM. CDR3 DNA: TGTGCCAGCAGTTGGCGATTTGACAGCAACTCCTACGAGCAGTACTTC. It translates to CASSWRFDSNSYEQYF.

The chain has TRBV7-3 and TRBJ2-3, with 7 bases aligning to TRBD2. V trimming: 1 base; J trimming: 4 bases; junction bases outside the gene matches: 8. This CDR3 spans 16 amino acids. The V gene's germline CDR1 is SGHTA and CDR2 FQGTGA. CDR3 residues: CASSLKGGSRADTQYF. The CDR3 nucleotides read TGTGCCAGCAGCTTAAAGGGCGGGAGTCGGGCAGATACGCAGTATTTT.

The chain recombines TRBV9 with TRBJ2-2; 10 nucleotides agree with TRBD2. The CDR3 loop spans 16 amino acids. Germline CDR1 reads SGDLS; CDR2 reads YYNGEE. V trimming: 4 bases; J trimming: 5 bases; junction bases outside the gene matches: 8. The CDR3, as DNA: TGTGCCAGCAGCTACGGGACTAGCGATCGAACCGGGGAGCTGTTTTTT. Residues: CASSYGTSDRTGELFF.

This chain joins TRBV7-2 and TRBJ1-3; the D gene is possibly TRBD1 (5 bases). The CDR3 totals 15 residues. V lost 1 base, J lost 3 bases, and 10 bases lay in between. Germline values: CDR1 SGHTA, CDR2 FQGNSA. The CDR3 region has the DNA TGTGCCAGCAGCTTAGTCGCAGGGTTTGGAAACACCATATATTTT. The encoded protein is CASSLVAGFGNTIYF. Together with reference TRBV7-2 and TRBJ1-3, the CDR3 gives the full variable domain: GAGVSQSPSNKVTEKGKDVELRCDPISGHTALYWYRQSLGQGLEFLIYFQGNSAPDKSGLPSDRFSAERTGGSVSTLTIQRTQQEDSAVYLCASSLVAGFGNTIYFGEGSWLTVV.

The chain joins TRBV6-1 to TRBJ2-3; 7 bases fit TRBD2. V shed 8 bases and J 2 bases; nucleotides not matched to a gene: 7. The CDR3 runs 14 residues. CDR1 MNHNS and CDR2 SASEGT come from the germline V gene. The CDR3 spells CASRQLAITDTQYF. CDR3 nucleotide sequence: TGTGCCAGCCGCCAACTAGCGATCACAGATACGCAGTATTTT.

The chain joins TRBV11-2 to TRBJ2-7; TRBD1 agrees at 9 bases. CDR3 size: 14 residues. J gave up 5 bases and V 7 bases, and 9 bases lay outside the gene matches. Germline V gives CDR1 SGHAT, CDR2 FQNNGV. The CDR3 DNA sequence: TGTGCCAGCACCCAGGGGGGACAGGGTCACGAGCAGTACTTC. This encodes CASTQGGQGHEQYF.

CDR3 protein: CASSGGGPSLNEQYF. In DNA, the CDR3 is TGTGCCAGCAGTGGGGGCGGTCCTTCCCTGAACGAGCAGTACTTC. J is TRBJ2-7 and V is TRBV2; D perhaps matches TRBD1 (5 bases). From germline, CDR1 is SNHLY and CDR2 FYNNEI. The V and J ends lost 4 bases and 5 bases respectively, with 18 bases between them. The CDR3 sequence is 15 residues long.

The CDR3 bases are TGTGCCAGCAGTTCGGGGGTGAGAACTGAAGCTTTCTTT. It codes for CASSSGVRTEAFF. The chain joins TRBV27 to TRBJ1-1; tentatively, D is TRBD1 (5 bases). From germline, CDR1 is MNHEY and CDR2 SMNVEV (reference sequence). The CDR3 length is 13 residues. V lost 4 bases and J 5 bases, leaving 11 bases between the germline ends.